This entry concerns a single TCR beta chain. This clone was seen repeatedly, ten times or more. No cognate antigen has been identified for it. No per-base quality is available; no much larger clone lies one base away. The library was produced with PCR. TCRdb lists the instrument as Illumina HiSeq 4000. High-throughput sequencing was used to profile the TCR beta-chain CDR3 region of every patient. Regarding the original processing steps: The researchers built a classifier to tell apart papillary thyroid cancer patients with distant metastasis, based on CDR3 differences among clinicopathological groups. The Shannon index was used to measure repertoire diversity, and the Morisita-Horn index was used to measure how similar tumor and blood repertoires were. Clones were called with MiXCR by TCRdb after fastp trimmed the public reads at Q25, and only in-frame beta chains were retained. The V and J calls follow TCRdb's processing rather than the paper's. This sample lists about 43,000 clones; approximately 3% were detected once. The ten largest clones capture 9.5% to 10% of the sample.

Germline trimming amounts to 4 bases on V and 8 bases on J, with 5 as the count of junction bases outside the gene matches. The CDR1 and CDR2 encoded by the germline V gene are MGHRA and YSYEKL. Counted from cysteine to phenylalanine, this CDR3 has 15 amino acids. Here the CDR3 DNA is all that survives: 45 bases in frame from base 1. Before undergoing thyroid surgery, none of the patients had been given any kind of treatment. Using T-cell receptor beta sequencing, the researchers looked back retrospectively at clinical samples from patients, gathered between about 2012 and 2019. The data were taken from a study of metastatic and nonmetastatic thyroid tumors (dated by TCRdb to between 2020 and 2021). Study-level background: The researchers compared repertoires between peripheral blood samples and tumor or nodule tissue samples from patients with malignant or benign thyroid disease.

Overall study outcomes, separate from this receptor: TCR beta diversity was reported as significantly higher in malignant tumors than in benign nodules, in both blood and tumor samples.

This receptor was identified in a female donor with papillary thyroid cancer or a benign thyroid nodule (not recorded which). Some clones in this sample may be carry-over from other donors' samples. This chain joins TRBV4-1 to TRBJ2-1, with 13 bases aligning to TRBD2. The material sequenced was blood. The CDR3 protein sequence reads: CASSPRTSGSDEQFF. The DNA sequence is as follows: TGCGCCAGCAGCCCGAGGACTAGCGGGAGTGATGAGCAGTTCTTC.